These T cell receptor beta chains were read from a single sample in a study of Ad26.COV2.S vaccination and SARS-CoV-2 variants. Clones were sequenced by immunoSEQ multiplex PCR, and TCRdb holds only the in-frame ones, with some missing. The sample has roughly 500,000 clones; roughly 87% are singletons. The sample was peripheral blood, taken in a trial of Ad26.COV2.S vaccine versus placebo. All receptors derive from a person aged 18-60 years who received the Ad26.COV2.S COVID-19 vaccine or a placebo. Both conserved end residues are part of each CDR3. The D gene is left open where the match is weak. Where a row states a size, it is once, few, many or the class of an expanded clone; other rows omit it.

NA | TRBJ1-2 | NA | TRBV29-1 | TGCAGCGTCATCGGGACGGACTATGGCTACACCTTC | CSVIGTDYGYTF
NA | TRBJ1-5 | NA | TRBV21-1 | TGTGCCAGCAGCAAGGGCTATTCCGGGACTCAGCCCCATAGCAATCAGCCCCAGCATTTT | CASSKGYSGTQPHSNQPQHF
few | TRBJ1-3 | NA | TRBV20-1 | TGCAGTGCTCAACGTGGAAACACCATATATTTT | CSAQRGNTIYF
once | TRBJ2-7 | NA | TRBV7-8 | TGTGCCAGCAGAGGGTTCCGAACCTACGAGCAGTACTTC | CASRGFRTYEQYF
NA | TRBJ2-1 | NA | TRBV6-5 | TGTGCCAGCAGCCCCACGCGGTTCGGGCATGAGCAGTTCTTC | CASSPTRFGHEQFF
NA | TRBJ2-1 | NA | TRBV19 | TGTGCCAGTAGTATCTCGGTAGGTGAGCAGTTCTTC | CASSISVGEQFF
NA | TRBJ2-7 | TRBD1 | TRBV7-6 | TGTGCCAGCAGCTTAACCGACAGGGCAGTCTACGAGCAGTACTTC | CASSLTDRAVYEQYF
NA | TRBJ1-1 | NA | TRBV29-1 | TGCAGCGTTGAACACCCCGAGGGGACTGAAGCTTTCTTT | CSVEHPEGTEAFF
NA | TRBJ2-1 | NA | TRBV6-2/TRBV6-3 | TGTGCCAGCAGTTACTTGTGGGAGCAGTTCTTC | CASSYLWEQFF
once | TRBJ2-1 | TRBD1 | TRBV5-1 | TGCGCCAGCAGCTTGTCAGGGGGCAATGAGCAGTTCTTC | CASSLSGGNEQFF
NA | TRBJ2-5 | NA | TRBV5-4 | TGTGCCAGCAGTTCTACACCCCAGTACCAAGAGACCCAGTACTTC | CASSSTPQYQETQYF
NA | TRBJ2-2 | TRBD2 | TRBV5-1 | TGCGCCAGCAGCTTGCTAGCGGGAGGAGGGGGAAACACCGGGGAGCTGTTTTTT | CASSLLAGGGGNTGELFF
NA | TRBJ2-1 | TRBD1 | TRBV5-8 | TGTGCCAGCAGCCGCGGGACAGGGGGGGCCAATGAGCAGTTCTTC | CASSRGTGGANEQFF
NA | TRBJ2-7 | TRBD1 | TRBV2 | TGTGCCAGCAGTAAGGAGGACAGGGTCTACGAGCAGTACTTC | CASSKEDRVYEQYF
once | TRBJ2-7 | NA | TRBV4-1 | TGCGCCAGCAGCCAAGTTCAGGGGCCCTCCTACGAGCAGTACTTC | CASSQVQGPSYEQYF
once | TRBJ1-5 | NA | TRBV19 | TGTGCCAGTGGGATCCCGGCAGCCATGCAGCCCCAGCATTTT | CASGIPAAMQPQHF
NA | TRBJ2-7 | NA | TRBV5-1 | TGCGCCAGCAGCTTGGCATCGGCGGCAACCTACGAGCAGTACTTC | CASSLASAATYEQYF
few | TRBJ2-3 | NA | TRBV29-1 | TGCAGCGTTGTCGGAGGGCCTAATACGCAGTATTTT | CSVVGGPNTQYF
NA | TRBJ1-1 | NA | TRBV28 | TGTGCCAGCAGGACTGGGCGGGGACTGAACACTGAAGCTTTCTTT | CASRTGRGLNTEAFF
NA | TRBJ2-7 | NA | TRBV12-3/TRBV12-4 | TGTGCCAGCAGTTTAGAGGACTACGAGCAGTACTTC | CASSLEDYEQYF
NA | TRBJ1-2 | NA | TRBV24-1 | TGTGCCACCAGTGAGAGATCGGCGGGTGGCTACACCTTC | CATSERSAGGYTF
NA | TRBJ2-3 | TRBD2 | TRBV7-2 | TGTGCCAGCAGCTTCGGGCTAGCGGGAGATACGCAGTATTTT | CASSFGLAGDTQYF